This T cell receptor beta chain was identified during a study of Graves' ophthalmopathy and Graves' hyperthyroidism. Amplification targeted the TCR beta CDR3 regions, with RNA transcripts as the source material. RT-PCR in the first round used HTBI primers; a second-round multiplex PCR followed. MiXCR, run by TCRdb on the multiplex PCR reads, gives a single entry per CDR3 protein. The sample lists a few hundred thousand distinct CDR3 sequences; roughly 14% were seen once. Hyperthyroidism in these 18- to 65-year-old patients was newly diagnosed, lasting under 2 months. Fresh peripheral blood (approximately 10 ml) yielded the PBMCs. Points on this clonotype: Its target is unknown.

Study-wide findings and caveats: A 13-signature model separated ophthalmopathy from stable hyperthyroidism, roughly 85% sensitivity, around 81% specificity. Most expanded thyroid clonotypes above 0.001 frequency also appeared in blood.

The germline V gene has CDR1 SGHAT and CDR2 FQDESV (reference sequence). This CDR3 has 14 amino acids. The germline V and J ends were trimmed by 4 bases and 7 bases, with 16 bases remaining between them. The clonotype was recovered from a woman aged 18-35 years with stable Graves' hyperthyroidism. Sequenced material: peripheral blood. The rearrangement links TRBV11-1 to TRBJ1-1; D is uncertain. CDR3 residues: CASSYQPGAYEAFF. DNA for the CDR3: TGTGCCAGCAGCTACCAACCGGGAGCGTATGAAGCTTTCTTT.